The entry below gives a single TCR beta chain sequence along with its context. This specimen belongs to a study of T-cell reconstitution after alpha-beta-depleted transplantation in children. J was trimmed by 5 bases and V by 4 bases; bases with no gene match: 11. The CDR3 spans 16 residues. CDR1 SGDLS and CDR2 YYNGEE come from the germline V gene. The authors prepared the TCRbeta library with unique molecular identifiers. TCRdb fed the PCR reads into MiXCR, producing one record per CDR3 protein. The profile shows a few hundred thousand distinct CDR3 sequences, under 13% of them singletons. The TCR comes from a human donor who donated a stem cell graft to a child with acute lymphoblastic leukemia. The chain couples TRBV9 to TRBJ2-7; 11 bases are a match to TRBD2. This specimen was PBMCs from the stem cell graft donor, taken from the stem cell graft. The CDR3 DNA is TGTGCCAGCAGCCCTGAGGGACTAGCGGACCCCGACGAGCAGTACTTC. As protein: CASSPEGLADPDEQYF.